This TCR beta chain was retrieved from a study of cytomegalovirus exposure and HLA in healthy donors. 60 Vbeta and 13 Jbeta primers were used in PCR. Sequenced by immunoSEQ multiplex PCR; TCRdb stores in-frame clones only, minus some. Found here are roughly 120,000 clones; the top ten clones hold more than 0.9%. Sequencing was performed on PBMCs. The sequence was obtained from a young man in good health and CMV-seronegative.

Here the CDR3 DNA reads TGTGCCAGCAGTTCATCGGGACTAGCGGGAAATGAGCAGTTCTTC. Its protein is CASSSSGLAGNEQFF. The chain links TRBV28 to TRBJ2-1, with 13 nucleotides matching TRBD2. CDR3 size: 15 residues. Germline values: CDR1 MDHEN, CDR2 SYDVKM. The trim removed 4 bases at V and 7 bases at J, leaving 4 bases unmatched.